The present entry profiles one T cell receptor beta chain with its context. Its matching antigen is unknown. Culturing for more than 9 days preceded CD4+ T cell isolation. Participants were given two doses of BNT162b2 or mRNA-1273 vaccine. Each culture had half its medium swapped for IL-2 medium on days 3 and 7. The data were taken from a study of vaccination effects on CD4 cells after COVID-19. For the study at large: Prior to sequencing, the ViraFEST assay stimulated PBMC with viral peptide pools, which expanded the antigen-specific CD4+ T cells. Sampling occurred a median 72 days post second dose, range 14 to 241. Regarding the study as a whole: The study found marked clonal contraction of infection- and vaccine-induced clones late after vaccination.

Clones were read by immunoSEQ multiplex PCR, and TCRdb kept only the in-frame ones, dropping some. The sample includes 65,000 to 90,000 clones, nearly 75% seen only once; the top ten take about 2%. J gave up 2 bases and V 5 bases, and 7 bases lay outside the gene matches. The CDR3 sequence is 15 residues long. The V gene's germline CDR1 is SGHVS and CDR2 FQNEAQ. The specimen comprised CD4+ T cells from PBMCs cultured without peptide, sampled after COVID-19 vaccination. The V gene is TRBV7-8, the J gene TRBJ1-2; the match to TRBD1 covers 8 bases. The sequence came from a human donor who received a COVID-19 vaccine. Here the CDR3 reads CASSLHRDRNYGYTF. Written as DNA, the CDR3 is TGTGCCAGCAGCCTACACCGGGACAGGAACTATGGCTACACCTTC.